One and the same sample provided the 14 T cell receptor beta chains below, sequenced in a study of blood T cell repertoires in COVID-19. The data were produced by immunoSEQ multiplex PCR, yet TCRdb's version contains in-frame clones alone and is incomplete. The table records some 19,000 clones, roughly 86% of them present only once. Sequenced sample: peripheral blood. The source is a man aged 65 to 85 with acute or convalescent COVID-19.

The chain uses TRBV18 and TRBJ2-1; 9 nucleotides align to TRBD1. The germline gives CDR1 KGHSH, CDR2 LQKENI. The V gene end was trimmed by 8 bases and the J gene end by 2 bases; junction bases not matched to a gene: 4. The CDR3 is 14 amino acids. The chain's CDR3 is CASQGDRAYNEQFF. DNA of the CDR3: TGTGCCAGCCAGGGGGACAGGGCCTACAATGAGCAGTTCTTC.

V and J are TRBV15 and TRBJ2-3; tentative D call: TRBD1 (5 bases). The CDR3 extends over 15 amino acids. V was clipped by 4 bases and J by 0 bases, with 11 bases between them. Germline CDR1 and CDR2: LNHNV and YYDKDF (reference sequence). In DNA form, the CDR3 reads TGTGCCACCAGCACACAACAGGCAAGCACAGATACGCAGTATTTT. It is translated as CATSTQQASTDTQYF.

This clone was observed a single time. The chain uses TRBV29-1 and TRBJ2-1, with 10 positions matching TRBD2. CDR3 length: 14 residues. V was clipped by 3 bases and J by 8 bases; unmatched bases: 7. Germline lookup yields CDR1 SQVTM and CDR2 ANQGSEA. The CDR3, as DNA: TGCAGCGTTGAGGTGCTAGCGGGAGCGGATGAGCAGTTCTTC. This codes for CSVEVLAGADEQFF.

This chain uses TRBV6-5 with TRBJ2-6, with D unclear. In germline, CDR1 is MNHEY, CDR2 SVGAGI. The CDR3 covers 14 residues. Trimming shortened V by 5 bases and J by 0 bases, and 5 bases separated the two germline ends. The CDR3, as DNA: TGTGCCAGCAGTCCTAGCTCTGGGGCCAACGTCCTGACTTTC. Translated: CASSPSSGANVLTF.

The chain combines TRBV5-4 with TRBJ2-2; TRBD2 agrees at 7 bases. The junction had 2 bases not matched to a gene; V was cut back by 5 bases and J by 7 bases. CDR3 length equals 12 residues. The V gene's germline CDR1 is SGHNT and CDR2 YYREEE (reference sequence). CDR3 residues: CASSRDYGELFF. In DNA, the CDR3 is TGTGCCAGCAGTCGGGACTACGGGGAGCTGTTTTTT.

J is TRBJ1-4 and V is TRBV7-9; 7 nucleotides match TRBD1. V shed 2 bases and J 0 bases; nucleotides not matched to a gene: 6. CDR3 length: 17 amino acids. The V gene's germline CDR1 is SEHNR and CDR2 FQNEAQ (reference sequence). The CDR3, as DNA: TGTGCCAGCAGCTTAAGGACAGGACTCGCAACTAATGAAAAACTGTTTTTT. Translating gives CASSLRTGLATNEKLFF.

V is TRBV24-1 and J is TRBJ2-3, with a possible D match to TRBD1 (6 bases). Germline values: CDR1 KGHDR, CDR2 SFDVKD. The CDR3 consists of 15 residues. Trimming pared 4 bases from V and 0 bases from J, leaving 10 bases between. The DNA of the CDR3 is TGTGCCACCAGTGAGGCAGGGGATAGCACAGATACGCAGTATTTT. Translation gives CATSEAGDSTDTQYF.

The gene calls are TRBV18 and TRBJ2-7, with 7 bases that match TRBD2. The CDR3 totals 14 residues. Germline V gives CDR1 KGHSH, CDR2 LQKENI. The V gene end was trimmed by 3 bases and the J gene end by 3 bases; junction bases not matched to a gene: 5. DNA for the CDR3: TGTGCCAGCTCACCCCCTCGCGGGAGCTACGAGCAGTACTTC. Translation: CASSPPRGSYEQYF.

The rearrangement links TRBV6-2 or TRBV6-3 to TRBJ2-7; D is unresolved. The V and J ends lost 2 bases and 0 bases respectively, with 8 bases between them. Germline V CDR1 and CDR2: MNHEY, SVGEGT. CDR3 size: 14 residues. CDR3 in DNA: TGTGCCAGCAGTTACAGTAGTTCCTCCTACGAGCAGTACTTC. It yields the protein CASSYSSSSYEQYF.

The rearrangement joins TRBV5-3 to TRBJ2-3, with a weak D call TRBD2 (5 bases). TRBV5-3 is given ORF status, its function remaining uncertain. The CDR3 extends over 16 amino acids. The V gene lost 0 bases and the J gene lost 2 bases, with 13 bases spanning the gap. CDR3: CARSLANSDDTDTQYF. The CDR3 bases are TGTGCCAGAAGCTTGGCTAATAGCGACGACACAGATACGCAGTATTTT.

The chain joins TRBV3-1 (or the pseudogene TRBV3-2) to TRBJ2-7, with 8 bases that match TRBD2. V lost 2 bases and J lost 1; bases outside the gene matches: 7. Germline V gene lookup returns CDR1 LGHDT and CDR2 YNNKEL (reference sequence). The CDR3 runs 16 residues. CDR3 in DNA: TGTGCCAGCAGCCAATATGCTAGCGGGTTTTCCTACGAGCAGTACTTC. As protein: CASSQYASGFSYEQYF.

The chain is built from TRBV5-4 and TRBJ2-1; 7 positions agree with TRBD2. The germline gives CDR1 SGHNT, CDR2 YYREEE (reference sequence). The CDR3 length is 18 residues. The ends lost 0 bases at V and 6 bases at J; junction bases unmatched: 15. CDR3 region: CASSLARRSGLVSNEQFF. The CDR3 DNA follows: TGTGCCAGCAGCTTGGCCAGGCGCTCAGGACTAGTAAGCAATGAGCAGTTCTTC.

This clone appeared once. The chain links TRBV5-1 to TRBJ2-7; D unresolved. The CDR3 runs to 14 residues. Germline loops: CDR1 SGHRS, CDR2 YFSETQ. Deletions cut 4 bases from V and 8 bases from J, with 19 bases between. CDR3 DNA: TGCGCCAGCAGCCCCTATGGTCAAGGAGTACAGCAGTACTTC. This gives the protein CASSPYGQGVQQYF.

The CDR3 bases are TGTGCCAGCTCACCGACCAGGCGTAATGAAAAACTGTTTTTT. Translation gives CASSPTRRNEKLFF. V is TRBV18 and J is TRBJ1-4; D gene uncertain. Germline V gene sequence: CDR1 KGHSH, CDR2 LQKENI. The CDR3 spans 14 residues. The V end was cut by 3 bases, the J end by 4 bases, with 9 bases between.